Described below is a single T cell receptor (beta chain) sequence and its context. What it recognizes is unknown. The sample belongs to a study of shared clonotypes between healthy human individuals. Study overall: Each donor had three CD4 naive, three CD4 memory, two CD8 naive and one CD8 memory plate.

Assay used: immunoSEQ multiplex PCR; TCRdb lists only in-frame clones, some missing. The sample includes roughly 2.2 million clones, 85% to 95% of them seen just once. General study findings and limits: Specimens sampled were limited to blood, with tissue repertoires likely differing. Several donors shared approximately 5% of their naive CD4 clonotypes.

Splitting of CD4+ cells produced CD45RA+ naive and CD45RA-negative memory subsets. This receptor was identified in a man aged 18 to 35 in good health. Some clones in this sample may be carry-over from other donors' samples. Sequences were obtained from naive CD4+ T cells from PBMCs. Subset meaning: CD45RA+ positively selected.

In nucleotides, the CDR3 is TGCAGCGTTGCGCAGAGACTTAACTATGGCTACACCTTC. It codes for CSVAQRLNYGYTF. The chain is built from TRBV29-1 and TRBJ1-2; D unclear. Germline lookup yields CDR1 SQVTM and CDR2 ANQGSEA. Trimming cost V 4 bases and J 1 base, with 10 bases left between them. This CDR3 comprises 13 residues.